This T cell receptor beta chain was recovered during a study of shared clonotypes between healthy human individuals. For the study at large: Per donor, CD8 memory used one plate, CD8 naive used two, CD4 memory used three and CD4 naive used three.

For this clone: Its target is unknown.

Whole-study results and caveats: Among the subsets, naive ones generally showed larger estimated richness than memory ones.

Terminally differentiated effector memory CD45RA+ cells were excluded from the naive CD8 cells, which were CD45RO-negative and positively selected for CCR7. The CDR3 loop spans 14 amino acids. The V end lost 1 base, the J end lost 5 bases, and 12 bases lay between the germline ends. Looked up from germline, CDR1 is LGHNA and CDR2 is YSLEER. Deep level was the assay's run setting. The authors split each subset's genomic DNA evenly across several immunoSEQ plates. Profiling relied on immunoSEQ multiplex PCR, and the TCRdb table lists in-frame clones only, not all of them. The sample yields some 2 million clones, approximately 95% seen once.

The clonotype comes from a man aged 18 to 30 in good health. Sequencing used naive CD8+ T cells sorted from blood. The gene calls are TRBV4-3 and TRBJ2-7, with TRBD1 as a possible D gene (6 bases). The CDR3 DNA follows: TGCGCCAGCAGCCAAGTCCCAGGGGAGAACGAGCAGTACTTC. Translated: CASSQVPGENEQYF.